Listed here are 8 T cell receptor beta chains from one sample, sequenced in a study of Graves' ophthalmopathy and Graves' hyperthyroidism. RNA transcripts provided the template for amplifying TCR beta CDR3 regions. Second-round multiplex PCR followed a first-round RT-PCR using HTBI primers. TCRdb analysed the multiplex PCR reads with MiXCR anew, one entry per CDR3 protein. The sample has around 43,000 distinct CDR3 sequences, about 50% seen once. Specimen: peripheral blood. Receptors were obtained from an adult man with Graves' ophthalmopathy.

In this sample, this clonotype turned up many times. A read error is possible here, since a much larger clone lies one base away. The chain joins TRBV6-5 to TRBJ2-7; D could derive from TRBD1 or TRBD2 (5 bases each). Germline V CDR1 and CDR2: MNHEY, SVGAGI. V lost 2 bases, J lost 2 bases, and 10 bases lay in between. The CDR3 covers 14 residues. CDR3 region: CASSYEGSAYEQYF. As DNA, the CDR3 is TGTGCCAGCAGTTACGAGGGGAGCGCCTACGAGCAGTACTTC.

This rearrangement joins TRBV5-1 to TRBJ1-4; a weak D match, TRBD1 (5 bases). Germline values: CDR1 SGHRS, CDR2 YFSETQ. V gave up 0 bases and J gave up 7 bases, with 7 bases separating them. CDR3 length equals 13 residues. CDR3 sequence reads: CASSLVGGEKLFF. As DNA, the CDR3 is TGCGCCAGCAGCTTGGTGGGGGGTGAAAAACTGTTTTTT.

This clonotype qualifies as medium-sized. V is TRBV7-8 and J is TRBJ1-2; D unresolved. V dropped 4 bases and J dropped 4 bases, with 10 bases sitting between them. The CDR3 totals 13 residues. Per germline, CDR1 SGHVS and CDR2 FQNEAQ. CDR3 loop: CASSYEGSYGYTF. CDR3 nucleotide sequence: TGTGCCAGCAGCTACGAAGGGAGCTATGGCTACACCTTC. The full variable domain, its missing parts supplied by reference TRBV7-8 and TRBJ1-2, is GAGVSQSPRYKVAKRGQDVALRCDPISGHVSLFWYQQALGQGPEFLTYFQNEAQLDKSGLPSDRFFAERPEGSVSTLKIQRTQQEDSAVYLCASSYEGSYGYTFGSGTRLTVV.

This clonotype was observed at least ten times. This chain uses TRBV12-3 or TRBV12-4 with TRBJ1-4; TRBD1 agrees at 8 bases. V trimming: 6 bases; J trimming: 0 bases; junction bases outside the gene matches: 9. The CDR3 length is 17 residues. CDR3 sequence reads: CASSYKTGGTTNEKLFF. For the CDR3, the DNA is TGTGCCAGCAGCTACAAAACAGGGGGGACAACTAATGAAAAACTGTTTTTT.

J is TRBJ1-5 and V is TRBV20-1; no reliable D call. Looked up from germline, CDR1 is DFQATT and CDR2 is SNEGSKA (reference sequence). Trimming pared 2 bases from V and 4 bases from J, leaving 9 bases between. The CDR3 runs 13 residues. CDR3 sequence reads: CSARPDGNQPQHF. The CDR3 DNA reads TGCAGTGCTAGACCGGACGGAAATCAGCCCCAGCATTTT.

This chain uses TRBV7-9 with TRBJ1-2; TRBD1 is a possible D gene (6 bases). Deletions cut 3 bases from V and 6 bases from J, with 8 bases between. Germline V gene data show CDR1 as SEHNR and CDR2 as FQNEAQ (reference sequence). CDR3 size: 12 residues. The CDR3 region has the DNA TGTGCCAGCAGCTTCAGGGGAGATGGCTACACCTTC. It translates to CASSFRGDGYTF.

Many counts were recorded for this clonotype. CDR3 sequence reads: CASSSDRVGNTQYF. The CDR3 DNA reads TGTGCCAGCAGCTCGGATCGGGTAGGAAATACGCAGTATTTT. The chain recombines TRBV5-4 with TRBJ2-3; D unclear. V was cut by 3 bases and J by 7 bases, with 15 bases left in between. CDR3 length: 14 residues. Germline CDR1 SGHNT, CDR2 YYREEE (reference sequence).

This clonotype was counted many times. This sequence joins TRBV6-2 or TRBV6-3 and TRBJ1-5, with D perhaps TRBD1 (5 bases). Deletions cut 4 bases from V and 7 bases from J, with 14 bases between. CDR1 and CDR2 from the germline V gene are MNHEY and SVGEGT. CDR3 size: 14 residues. The CDR3: CASSFGGMGQPQHF. CDR3 DNA sequence: TGTGCCAGCAGTTTTGGGGGGATGGGGCAGCCCCAGCATTTT.